The T cell receptor beta chain under discussion was sequenced for a study of cytomegalovirus exposure and HLA in healthy donors. Study as a whole: Approximately 85 million unique TCRs from HLA-typed donors made up an early data release. Among the 350 to 500 donors who were genotyped, roughly 86% fell in the genetic ancestry cluster that is associated with self-reported Caucasian donors.

The study, taken as a whole, reports: It was reported that the classifier diagnosed cytomegalovirus status with high specificity and sensitivity in both the original and validation cohorts.

About this clone itself: Its specificity is not known.

The PCR was carried out with 60 Vbeta primers and 13 Jbeta primers. Method: immunoSEQ multiplex PCR; TCRdb's copy keeps in-frame clones and lacks some. The table includes fewer than 200,000 clones, 70% to 80% detected once. The CDR3 consists of 12 residues. The V segment lost 5 bases and the J segment 7 bases; nucleotides outside the gene matches: 5. Germline CDR1 GTSNPN, CDR2 SVGIG (reference sequence). The TCR was taken from a man between 18 and 29 years old in good health and CMV-seropositive. The sequencing input was PBMCs. The chain uses TRBV30 and TRBJ2-5; 9 bases agree with TRBD2. The CDR3 DNA sequence: TGTGCCTGGGGGGGACTAGCAGGGACCCAGTACTTC. Protein sequence: CAWGGLAGTQYF.